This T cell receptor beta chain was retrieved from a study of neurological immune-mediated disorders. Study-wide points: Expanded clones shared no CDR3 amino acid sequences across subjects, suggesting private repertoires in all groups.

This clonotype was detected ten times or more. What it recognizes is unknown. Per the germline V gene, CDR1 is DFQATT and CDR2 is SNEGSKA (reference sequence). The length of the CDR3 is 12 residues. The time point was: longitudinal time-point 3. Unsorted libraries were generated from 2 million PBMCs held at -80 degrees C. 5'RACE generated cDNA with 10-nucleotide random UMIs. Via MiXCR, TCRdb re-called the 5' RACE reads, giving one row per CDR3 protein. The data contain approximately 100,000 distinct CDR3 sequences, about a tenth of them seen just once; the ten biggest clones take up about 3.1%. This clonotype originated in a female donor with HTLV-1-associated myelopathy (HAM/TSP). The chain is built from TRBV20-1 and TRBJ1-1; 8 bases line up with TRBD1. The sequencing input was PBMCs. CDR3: CRGDRSYTEAFF. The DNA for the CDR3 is TGCAGGGGGGACAGGTCTTACACTGAAGCTTTCTTT.